The 7 T cell receptor beta chains in this list originate from one sample, sequenced in a study of T cells in Graves' hyperthyroidism and ophthalmopathy. The source material, RNA transcripts, was used to amplify TCR beta CDR3 regions. Initially, a first-round RT-PCR of the TCR CDR3 employed the HTBI primer set. TCRdb processed the multiplex PCR reads anew with MiXCR; each CDR3 protein has one entry. Of a few hundred thousand distinct CDR3 sequences in the sample, 14% were seen once. The specimen sequenced was blood. The receptors shown here come from a young woman with Graves' ophthalmopathy.

Many counts were recorded for this clonotype. The chain links TRBV7-8 to TRBJ2-7, with 11 positions matching TRBD1. This CDR3 region has 20 residues. CDR1 and CDR2 from the germline V gene are SGHVS and FQNEAQ. Trimming cost V 5 bases and J 3 bases; bases outside gene matches: 21. The CDR3 nucleotides read TGTGCCAGCAGCGGGCCGAACCCCCCCCGGACAGGGGGCGCTTTCTACGAGCAGTACTTC. Amino acids: CASSGPNPPRTGGAFYEQYF.

The rearrangement uses TRBV5-1 and TRBJ2-7; no clear D. Germline V gene data show CDR1 as SGHRS and CDR2 as YFSETQ. V was pared by 0 bases and J by 1 base, with 11 bases between. This CDR3 has 15 amino acids. CDR3 region: CASSLALMGSYEQYF. CDR3 sequence (DNA): TGCGCCAGCAGCTTGGCACTCATGGGGTCCTACGAGCAGTACTTC. Using reference TRBV5-1 and TRBJ2-7 for the parts outside the CDR3, the full variable domain is KAGVTQTPRYLIKTRGQQVTLSCSPISGHRSVSWYQQTPGQGLQFLFEYFSETQRNKGNFPGRFSGRQFSNSRSEMNVSTLELGDSALYLCASSLALMGSYEQYFGPGTRLTVT.

The chain combines TRBV28 with TRBJ2-5; tentatively, D is TRBD2 (6 bases). V lost 7 bases, J lost 0 bases, and 15 bases lay in between. Germline V lookup: CDR1 MDHEN, CDR2 SYDVKM. The length of the CDR3 is 15 residues. The CDR3 loop reads CASNIQGGDQETQYF. The DNA of the CDR3 is TGTGCCAGCAATATTCAGGGCGGGGACCAAGAGACCCAGTACTTC.

The V call is TRBV6-1, the J call TRBJ2-3; 9 bases align to TRBD1. V gave up 5 bases and J gave up 4 bases; unmatched junction bases: 7. This CDR3 is 15 amino acids long. CDR1 MNHNS and CDR2 SASEGT come from the germline V gene. CDR3: CASSFPGQGADTQYF. The DNA for the CDR3 is TGTGCCAGCAGTTTTCCGGGACAGGGTGCAGATACGCAGTATTTT.

The chain is built from TRBV6-5 and TRBJ1-5, with 8 nucleotides matching TRBD1. V lost 4 bases, J lost 0 bases, and 20 bases stayed unmatched. Germline V gene data show CDR1 as MNHEY and CDR2 as SVGAGI. The CDR3 sequence is 21 residues long. The DNA for the CDR3 is TGTGCCAGCAGTTTCCCGGACAGGGATTCTTCGGTGTCGTATAGCAATCAGCCCCAGCATTTT. It codes for CASSFPDRDSSVSYSNQPQHF.

In this sample, this clonotype turned up many times. V and J are TRBV28 and TRBJ2-5; tentative D call: TRBD2 (6 bases). Trimming cost V 6 bases and J 5 bases, with 7 bases left between them. CDR1 MDHEN and CDR2 SYDVKM come from the germline V gene. This CDR3 is built from 11 residues. The CDR3 here is CASRGRETQYF. The CDR3 DNA sequence: TGTGCCAGCAGGGGGAGGGAGACCCAGTACTTC.

This clonotype was observed a handful of times. As DNA, the CDR3 is TGCGCCAGCAGCCTCGCCGGGACAGGGGCACATGAGCAGTTCTTC. Translated: CASSLAGTGAHEQFF. V usage is TRBV4-1 and J usage is TRBJ2-1; 10 nucleotides line up with TRBD1. V trimming: 4 bases; J trimming: 8 bases; junction bases outside the gene matches: 8. The germline gives CDR1 MGHRA, CDR2 YSYEKL. This CDR3 is built from 15 residues.